Each of the 9 T cell receptor beta chains below was sequenced from the same sample in a study of early T cells in non-severe SARS-CoV-2 infection. TCRdb called the 5' RACE reads again in MiXCR, with one record for every CDR3 protein. The data show roughly 86,000 distinct CDR3 sequences, 5% to 6.5% seen once. The specimen sequenced was whole blood. Source of these receptors: an adult who was a healthcare worker with PCR-confirmed SARS-CoV-2 infection or an uninfected control (not recorded which).

This clonotype was counted only a few times. This chain joins TRBV5-1 and TRBJ2-1; the D call may be TRBD1 or TRBD2 (5 bases each). The CDR3 extends over 16 amino acids. Deletions cut 0 bases from V and 0 bases from J, with 10 bases between. Germline CDR1 and CDR2: SGHRS and YFSETQ. The CDR3 here is CASSLVWGSSYNEQFF. The CDR3 DNA reads TGCGCCAGCAGCTTGGTGTGGGGGAGCTCCTACAATGAGCAGTTCTTC.

This clonotype was detected a few times. The chain is built from TRBV19 and TRBJ2-3, with 10 bases lining up with TRBD1. Germline CDR1 LNHDA, CDR2 SQIVND (reference sequence). The CDR3 is 15 residues long. V dropped 3 bases and J dropped 4; count of bases not matched to a gene: 4. CDR3 sequence reads: CASSIRGQGSDTQYF. CDR3 bases: TGTGCCAGTAGTATTAGGGGACAGGGGTCAGATACGCAGTATTTT.

This clonotype came up a few times. This chain uses TRBV11-2 with TRBJ2-2; no clear D. This CDR3 has 14 residues. The ends were cut back, 1 base at V and 4 bases at J, with 7 bases in the middle. Germline V CDR1 and CDR2: SGHAT, FQNNGV. CDR3: CASSLVGVTGELFF. The CDR3 DNA reads TGTGCCAGCAGCTTAGTTGGCGTCACCGGGGAGCTGTTTTTT.

The genes are TRBV10-1 and TRBJ2-2, with TRBD1 matching over 8 bases. This CDR3 has 15 amino acids. V was pared by 9 bases and J by 5 bases, with 11 bases of the junction left unmatched. Per germline, CDR1 WNHNN and CDR2 SYGVQD (reference sequence). The chain's CDR3 is CASSSGQGRTGELFF. The CDR3 coding sequence is TGCGCCAGTTCCTCAGGACAGGGCCGTACCGGGGAGCTGTTTTTT.

This clonotype came up many times. The V call is TRBV11-2, the J call TRBJ2-5; 10 bases line up with TRBD2. CDR3 size: 16 residues. Germline CDR1 SGHAT, CDR2 FQNNGV. Trimming at V came to 2 bases and at J to 2 bases, leaving 5 bases not matched to a gene. In nucleotides, the CDR3 is TGTGCCAGCAGCTTAATGCGAGCGGGGGGGCAAGAGACCCAGTACTTC. Translated: CASSLMRAGGQETQYF.

This clonotype has ten or more counts. The chain recombines TRBV28 with TRBJ2-5; possibly TRBD1 or TRBD2 for D (5 bases each). Trimming stripped 4 bases from V and 4 bases from J, with 16 bases between. The germline V gene encodes CDR1 MDHEN and CDR2 SYDVKM. The CDR3 sequence is 15 residues long. CDR3 nucleotide sequence: TGTGCCAGCAGTTCAGCCGGGGCATTTGGAGAGACCCAGTACTTC. Translation: CASSSAGAFGETQYF. The whole variable domain, remainder taken from reference TRBV28 and TRBJ2-5, is DVKVTQSSRYLVKRTGEKVFLECVQDMDHENMFWYRQDPGLGLRLIYFSYDVKMKEKGDIPEGYSVSREKKERFSLILESASTNQTSMYLCASSSAGAFGETQYFGPGTRLLVL.

This clonotype has just a few counts. The chain links TRBV27 to TRBJ2-1, with TRBD2 identical over 8 bases. With V trimmed by 5 bases and J by 3 bases, 12 bases remained unmatched. There are 17 residues in the CDR3. Germline CDR1 and CDR2: MNHEY and SMNVEV (reference sequence). As DNA, the CDR3 is TGTGCCAGCAGTCCTTATCCCAAGCGGGGGAACTACAATGAGCAGTTCTTC. This encodes CASSPYPKRGNYNEQFF.

The sample holds many counts of this clonotype. The rearrangement joins TRBV10-3 to TRBJ1-1, with 8 bases matching TRBD1. CDR1 and CDR2 from the germline V gene are ENHRY and SYGVKD. The CDR3 sequence is 17 residues long. J gave up 1 base and V 0 bases, and 7 bases lay outside the gene matches. The CDR3 here is CAISESKIDRGNTEAFF. For the CDR3, the DNA is TGTGCCATCAGTGAGTCGAAGATAGACAGGGGGAACACTGAAGCTTTCTTT.

The chain uses TRBV5-6 and TRBJ2-1; TRBD1 matches at 9 bases. Per the germline V gene, CDR1 is SGHDT and CDR2 is YYEEEE. V trimming: 4 bases; J trimming: 8 bases; junction bases outside the gene matches: 10. The CDR3 covers 15 residues. Here the CDR3 reads CASSGQGQGRDEQFF. The CDR3 bases are TGTGCCAGCAGCGGCCAGGGACAGGGAAGGGATGAGCAGTTCTTC.